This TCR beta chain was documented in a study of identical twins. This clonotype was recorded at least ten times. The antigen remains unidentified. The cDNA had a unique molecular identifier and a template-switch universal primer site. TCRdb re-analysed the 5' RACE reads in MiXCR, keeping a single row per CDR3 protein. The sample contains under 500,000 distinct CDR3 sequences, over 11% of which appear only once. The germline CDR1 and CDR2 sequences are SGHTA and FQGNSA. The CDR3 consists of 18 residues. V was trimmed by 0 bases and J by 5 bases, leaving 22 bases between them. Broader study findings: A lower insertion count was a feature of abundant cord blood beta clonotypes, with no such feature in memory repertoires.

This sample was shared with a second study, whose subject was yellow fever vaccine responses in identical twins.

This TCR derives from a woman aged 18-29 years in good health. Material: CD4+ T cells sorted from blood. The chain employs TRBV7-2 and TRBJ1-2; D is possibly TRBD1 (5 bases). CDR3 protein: CASSLAHRLRGFGYGYTF. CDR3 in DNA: TGTGCCAGCAGCTTAGCCCACAGGCTTCGGGGTTTCGGGTATGGCTACACCTTC.